The text below deals with one T cell receptor (beta chain). The data are from a study of T cells in Graves' hyperthyroidism and ophthalmopathy. Amplified TCR beta CDR3 regions derived from RNA transcripts. Carried out on the TCR CDR3, a first-round RT-PCR used the HTBI primer set. From the multiplex PCR reads, TCRdb called clonotypes with MiXCR, one entry per CDR3 protein. In the table there are roughly 700,000 distinct CDR3 sequences, around 15% of which are singletons. Patients aged 18 to 65 had newly diagnosed hyperthyroidism of under 2 months' duration. Investigators excluded patients with uncontrolled infection, other autoimmune disease, pregnancy or lactation. Per the germline V gene, CDR1 is LGHNA and CDR2 is YSLEER. This CDR3 has 20 residues. V lost 1 base and J lost 0; bases outside the gene matches: 11.

This receptor was identified in a woman younger than 30 with Graves' hyperthyroidism. The rearrangement links TRBV4-3 to TRBJ2-6; 8 positions match TRBD2. The sample comprised blood. The CDR3 sequence: CASSQVVTGGRSSGANVLTF. DNA of the CDR3: TGCGCCAGCAGCCAAGTTGTGACCGGCGGGAGGAGCTCTGGGGCCAACGTCCTGACTTTC.